A selection of T cell receptor beta chains follows, all from one sample in a study of CD8 T cells in ankylosing spondylitis. TCRdb analysed the 5' RACE reads with MiXCR anew, one entry per CDR3 protein. In the table there are about 88,000 distinct CDR3 sequences, around 27% of which are singletons. The specimen sequenced was blood, either unsorted or a sorted T cell fraction (not recorded which). These receptors all stem from a male donor with ankylosing spondylitis or in good health (not recorded which). Each CDR3 is given with its conserved first and last residue. D genes are given only for firm matches. Clone size, where shown, is once, few, many, or a class for clones that have expanded.

NA	few	15	TRBV7-6	TRBJ2-3	CASSSTQTRGDTQYF	TGTGCCAGCAGCTCGACGCAGACCAGGGGAGATACGCAGTATTTT
TRBD1	few	16	TRBV12-3/TRBV12-4	TRBJ1-3	CASSRTGGASGNTIYF	TGTGCCAGCAGCCGGACAGGGGGCGCTTCTGGAAACACCATATATTTT
TRBD1	NA	15	TRBV7-8	TRBJ2-1	CASSLGTGSYNEQFF	TGTGCCAGCAGCCTAGGGACAGGCTCCTACAATGAGCAGTTCTTC
NA	NA	14	TRBV4-2	TRBJ2-1	CASSLRLDALEQFF	TGTGCCAGCAGCCTCCGACTAGACGCGTTGGAGCAGTTCTTC
TRBD1	NA	16	TRBV7-9	TRBJ2-3	CASSLSRDSVTDTQYF	TGTGCCAGCAGCCTTAGCCGGGACAGCGTCACAGATACGCAGTATTTT
TRBD2	NA	16	TRBV7-3	TRBJ2-3	CASSRLAGGPPDTQYF	TGTGCCAGCAGTCGTCTAGCGGGAGGGCCGCCAGATACGCAGTATTTT
NA	few	14	TRBV9	TRBJ1-5	CASSVDGRNQPQHF	TGTGCCAGCAGCGTAGACGGTCGCAATCAGCCCCAGCATTTT
NA	NA	14	TRBV29-1	TRBJ2-3	CSVEVRTPVDTQYF	TGCAGCGTTGAAGTTCGGACCCCGGTTGATACGCAGTATTTT
TRBD2	NA	15	TRBV20-1	TRBJ2-5	CSARPMREGLETQYF	TGCAGTGCTCGTCCCATGCGGGAGGGCCTTGAGACCCAGTACTTC
NA	few	16	TRBV5-1	TRBJ2-3	CASSLRAGAKGDTQYF	TGCGCCAGCAGCCTACGGGCGGGGGCGAAAGGAGATACGCAGTATTTT
NA	NA	15	TRBV11-2	TRBJ2-1	CASSPEGEPHNEQFF	TGTGCCAGCAGCCCGGAGGGGGAGCCGCACAATGAGCAGTTCTTC
TRBD1	many	15	TRBV2	TRBJ1-1	CASSRSTGGHTEAFF	TGTGCCAGCAGTCGATCGACAGGGGGTCACACTGAAGCTTTCTTT
TRBD2	NA	13	TRBV30	TRBJ2-1	CAWSSGTNNEQFF	TGTGCCTGGAGTTCCGGGACTAACAATGAGCAGTTCTTC
NA	once	13	TRBV15	TRBJ2-5	CAIQRGSQETQYF	TGTGCCATCCAAAGGGGGTCCCAAGAGACCCAGTACTTC
NA	NA	14	TRBV15	TRBJ1-2	CATSRDRWQGGYTF	TGTGCCACCAGCAGAGATCGCTGGCAGGGTGGCTACACCTTC
TRBD1	few	15	TRBV7-6	TRBJ1-1	CASSLVGQAITEAFF	TGTGCCAGCAGCTTAGTCGGACAGGCGATCACTGAAGCTTTCTTT
TRBD2	few	15	TRBV18	TRBJ2-3	CASSPTSGNADTQYF	TGTGCCAGCTCACCAACTAGCGGGAACGCAGATACGCAGTATTTT
TRBD1	NA	16	TRBV5-1	TRBJ2-3	CASSWTGTGSTDRQYF	TGCGCCAGCAGCTGGACCGGGACAGGGAGCACAGATAGGCAGTATTTT
TRBD1	few	15	TRBV12-3/TRBV12-4	TRBJ1-1	CASRGQGGRTTEAFF	TGTGCCAGCAGGGGACAGGGAGGCCGGACCACTGAAGCTTTCTTT
NA	few	11	TRBV5-1	TRBJ2-2	CASTFSGELFF	TGCGCCAGCACCTTCTCTGGGGAGCTGTTTTTT